This entry features one T cell receptor (beta chain) sequence. The protocol was immunoSEQ multiplex PCR, while the TCRdb copy is restricted to in-frame clones and leaves out a portion. The sample holds 300,000 to 400,000 clones; around 86% are singletons and the top ten take 1%. This sample was taken from a study of blood T cell repertoires in COVID-19. With V trimmed by 2 bases and J by 4 bases, 6 bases remained unmatched. The V gene's germline CDR1 is MGHRA and CDR2 YSYEKL. This CDR3 is 15 amino acids long. The sequenced sample consisted of peripheral blood. The chain joins TRBV4-1 to TRBJ2-5, with 8 bases identical to TRBD1. The source of this sequence is a man in his forties or fifties with active or convalescent COVID-19. CDR3 protein: CASSQPDRGRETQYF. The CDR3 DNA reads as TGCGCCAGCAGCCAACCCGACAGGGGACGAGAGACCCAGTACTTC.